The present T cell receptor (beta chain) was sequenced within a study of response to subunit inactivated influenza vaccine. Regarding the study as a whole: It was suggested by the authors that few new T cells are recruited by each seasonal influenza vaccination.

CDR3 length: 13 residues. Between the trimmed V and J ends, which lost 3 bases and 2 bases, there was a span of 7 bases. Germline V CDR1 and CDR2: SGHTA, FQGNSA. The table lists this clonotype with a few counts. Its target is not known. Using its own MiXCR run on the RT-PCR reads, TCRdb lists one record per CDR3 protein. Of approximately 700,000 distinct CDR3 sequences in the sample, 15% to 17% were seen once. This TCR came from a man in his fifties who received an inactivated influenza vaccine. V is TRBV7-2 and J is TRBJ2-5; D not resolved. The source material was PBMCs from blood, sampled about 12 days after vaccination. In DNA, the CDR3 is TGTGCCAGCAGCTTTTCCCAGCAAGAGACCCAGTACTTC. Translating gives CASSFSQQETQYF.